The 24 T cell receptor beta chains given below trace back to one sample, sequenced in a study of technical replicates of blood from a handful of donors (dated by TCRdb to 2016 to 2017). Receptor libraries were prepared by the immunoSEQ multiplex PCR assay. In TCRdb, the immuneACCESS table is reduced to in-frame sequences with V and J assigned. These tables do not hold every clone; where another copy was compared, an unresolved V gene accounts for under half, and the others remain unexplained. Recorded for this sample are approximately 90,000 clones; roughly 96% of them occurred a single time. The ten top clones hold 0.25% to 0.3% of the sample. Sequenced: T cells isolated from PBMCs. The receptors were gathered from a human donor in good health.

The chain has TRBV11-3 and TRBJ2-2; 8 bases line up with TRBD1. Germline CDR1 is SGHNT and CDR2 is YENEEA. This CDR3 region has 15 residues. Trimming cost V 3 bases and J 3 bases; bases outside gene matches: 3. This CDR3 is CASSFGQGDTGELFF. The CDR3 nucleotides read TGTGCCAGCAGCTTCGGACAGGGTGACACCGGGGAGCTGTTTTTT. The whole variable domain, remainder taken from reference TRBV11-3 and TRBJ2-2, is EAGVVQSPRYKIIEKKQPVAFWCNPISGHNTLYWYLQNLGQGPELLIRYENEEAVDDSQLPKDRFSAERLKGVDSTLKIQPAELGDSAVYLCASSFGQGDTGELFFGEGSRLTVL.

This clone was picked up one time. The chain recombines TRBV27 with TRBJ2-1; 13 bases fit TRBD2. V lost 4 bases and J lost 4; bases outside the gene matches: 1. This CDR3 region has 15 residues. The germline CDR1 and CDR2 sequences are MNHEY and SMNVEV (reference sequence). The CDR3 DNA follows: TGTGCCAGCAGTTCGACTAGCGGGAGGTACAATGAGCAGTTCTTC. It translates to CASSSTSGRYNEQFF.

The rearrangement links TRBV5-1 to TRBJ2-1; D is possibly TRBD2 (6 bases). The CDR3 is 15 amino acids. V was trimmed by 4 bases and J by 9 bases, leaving 20 bases between them. The V gene's germline CDR1 is SGHRS and CDR2 YFSETQ. In DNA form, the CDR3 reads TGCGCCAGCAGCCCTGGGACTGGGACCCGGGGTGAGCAGTTCTTC. Translation: CASSPGTGTRGEQFF.

The chain links TRBV5-6 to TRBJ1-5; tentative D call: TRBD1 (5 bases). This CDR3 has 13 amino acids. In germline, CDR1 is SGHDT, CDR2 YYEEEE. The germline V and J ends were trimmed by 1 base and 5 bases, with 7 bases remaining between them. The CDR3 DNA reads as TGTGCCAGCAGCTTGAGGGGCCATCAGCCCCAGCATTTT. It codes for CASSLRGHQPQHF.

This sequence joins TRBV5-5 and TRBJ1-2; the D gene is possibly TRBD1 (6 bases). CDR3 length: 13 amino acids. Trimming took off 2 bases at V and 4 bases at J, with 9 bases between the two ends. Looked up from germline, CDR1 is SGHKS and CDR2 is YYEKEE (reference sequence). CDR3 in amino acids: CASSFLDSYGYTF. CDR3 sequence (DNA): TGTGCCAGCAGCTTCCTGGACAGCTATGGCTACACCTTC.

The chain links TRBV4-2 to TRBJ1-1; 9 positions agree with TRBD1. Germline V CDR1 and CDR2: LGHNA, YNFKEQ. This CDR3 spans 16 amino acids. J was trimmed by 3 bases and V by 0 bases; bases with no gene match: 5. The CDR3 region is CASSQETGGFYTEAFF. The CDR3, as DNA: TGTGCCAGCAGCCAAGAGACAGGGGGTTTTTACACTGAAGCTTTCTTT.

The J gene is TRBJ1-2, the V gene TRBV11-2; tentative D call: TRBD1 (5 bases). The CDR3 runs to 15 residues. Germline V gives CDR1 SGHAT, CDR2 FQNNGV. V was cut by 1 base and J by 2 bases, with 11 bases left in between. CDR3 in amino acids: CASSLAPRQNYGYTF. CDR3 DNA sequence: TGTGCCAGCAGCTTAGCTCCCCGACAGAACTATGGCTACACCTTC.

This clone occurred once. The chain employs TRBV5-6 and TRBJ2-2; 10 positions agree with TRBD2. CDR1 is SGHDT, CDR2 YYEEEE, per germline. V trimming: 2 bases; J trimming: 5 bases; junction bases outside the gene matches: 6. The CDR3 has 16 amino acids. The CDR3 coding sequence is TGTGCCAGCAGCTTTTTAGCGGGAGGTCGGACCGGGGAGCTGTTTTTT. This translates into CASSFLAGGRTGELFF.

The V and J genes are TRBV2 and TRBJ2-7; maybe TRBD1 (5 bases). This CDR3 comprises 12 residues. The germline V gene encodes CDR1 SNHLY and CDR2 FYNNEI. Trimming shortened V by 2 bases and J by 6 bases, and 8 bases separated the two germline ends. The CDR3 nucleotides read TGTGCCAGCAGTGAACAGGGTCCCGAGCAGTACTTC. Translated: CASSEQGPEQYF.

The chain links TRBV6-6 to TRBJ2-7; the D is unclear. The CDR3 is made up of 11 amino acids. The V gene lost 2 bases and the J gene lost 3 bases, with 2 bases spanning the gap. Germline V gene sequence: CDR1 MNHNY, CDR2 SVGAGI (reference sequence). The CDR3 region has the DNA TGTGCCAGCAGTTACCACTACGAGCAGTACTTC. Translated, it gives CASSYHYEQYF.

The gene calls are TRBV5-4 and TRBJ2-7; 7 bases are shared with TRBD2. Trimming cost V 4 bases and J 0 bases; bases outside gene matches: 10. The CDR3 consists of 16 residues. The germline CDR1 and CDR2 sequences are SGHNT and YYREEE (reference sequence). The CDR3 reads CASSPTTSASSYEQYF. CDR3 DNA: TGTGCCAGCAGCCCAACCACTAGCGCGAGCTCCTACGAGCAGTACTTC.

The gene calls are TRBV5-1 and TRBJ2-3, with 7 bases aligning to TRBD1. Per the germline V gene, CDR1 is SGHRS and CDR2 is YFSETQ. This CDR3 is 14 amino acids long. V shed 4 bases, J shed 5 bases, and the junction held 7 bases outside the gene matches. The CDR3 loop reads CASSQGVYGDTQYF. DNA for the CDR3: TGCGCCAGCAGCCAGGGGGTCTACGGAGATACGCAGTATTTT.

The V call is TRBV5-1, the J call TRBJ2-1; D perhaps matches TRBD1 (6 bases). Germline V gene sequence: CDR1 SGHRS, CDR2 YFSETQ. Deletions cut 0 bases from V and 5 bases from J, with 12 bases between. The CDR3 covers 15 residues. The CDR3 nucleotides are TGCGCCAGCAGCTTGGGGGAATACAGGGACAATGAGCAGTTCTTC. It encodes CASSLGEYRDNEQFF.

The CDR3 region is CASSPPLGEGGRYEQYF. CDR3 sequence (DNA): TGCGCCAGCAGCCCACCCTTAGGGGAGGGCGGGAGATACGAGCAGTACTTC. The J gene is TRBJ2-7, the V gene TRBV4-1; 7 nucleotides agree with TRBD2. CDR1 and CDR2 from the germline V gene are MGHRA and YSYEKL. Trimming removed 4 bases from V and 4 bases from J; junction bases left unmatched: 16. The CDR3 covers 17 residues.

The chain recombines TRBV12-5 with TRBJ2-1; D is unclear. Looked up from germline, CDR1 is LGHNT and CDR2 is FRNRAP. Trimming took 4 bases from V and 10 from J, leaving 11 bases between them. The CDR3 contains 12 residues. DNA of the CDR3: TGTGCTAGTGGTTGGTCGGGTGTAGAGCAGTTCTTC. Protein: CASGWSGVEQFF.

V gene TRBV4-1 combines with J gene TRBJ2-3, with 7 nucleotides matching TRBD2. The germline gives CDR1 MGHRA, CDR2 YSYEKL. Trimming removed 1 base from V and 0 bases from J; junction bases left unmatched: 4. The length of the CDR3 is 16 residues. In DNA form, the CDR3 reads TGCGCCAGCAGCCAAGGGGGGGGTACTAGCACAGATACGCAGTATTTT. Its translation is CASSQGGGTSTDTQYF.

The chain employs TRBV30 and TRBJ2-7, with 8 bases aligning to TRBD1. Germline trimming cut 1 base from V and 3 bases from J; bases unmatched to any gene: 2. CDR3 length: 13 amino acids. Germline-derived CDR1 and CDR2 are GTSNPN and SVGIG (reference sequence). The CDR3 DNA reads TGTGCCTGGAGTGCAGGGGGCAGCTACGAGCAGTACTTC. Its protein is CAWSAGGSYEQYF. The full variable domain, its missing parts supplied by reference TRBV30 and TRBJ2-7, is SQTIHQWPATLVQPVGSPLSLECTVEGTSNPNLYWYRQAAGRGLQLLFYSVGIGQISSEVPQNLSASRPQDRQFILSSKKLLLSDSGFYLCAWSAGGSYEQYFGPGTRLTVT.

The chain has TRBV7-9 and TRBJ1-4, with TRBD1 identical over 8 bases. The V segment lost 5 bases and the J segment 8 bases; nucleotides outside the gene matches: 7. Germline CDR1 and CDR2: SEHNR and FQNEAQ (reference sequence). The CDR3 sequence is 14 residues long. CDR3 loop: CASSQTGGGEKLFF. The CDR3 DNA reads TGTGCCAGCAGCCAAACAGGGGGAGGGGAAAAACTGTTTTTT.

Concerning this clone itself: Other DNA sequences in the same sample also yield this CDR3. This chain links TRBV5-4 with TRBJ2-7; a weak D match, TRBD2 (6 bases). From germline, CDR1 is SGHNT and CDR2 YYREEE (reference sequence). The CDR3 is made up of 13 amino acids. V dropped 3 bases and J dropped 1 base, with 8 bases sitting between them. CDR3 amino acids: CASSWDSSYEQYF. CDR3 DNA sequence: TGTGCCAGCAGCTGGGACTCTTCCTACGAGCAGTACTTC.

The gene calls are TRBV5-6 and TRBJ1-3; D is unclear. V was cut by 2 bases and J by 1 base, with 7 bases left in between. The CDR3 covers 14 residues. CDR1 is SGHDT, CDR2 YYEEEE, per germline. This CDR3 reads CASSFDTSGNTIYF. CDR3 nucleotide sequence: TGTGCCAGCAGCTTTGACACTTCTGGAAACACCATATATTTT.

V usage is TRBV5-4 and J usage is TRBJ2-1; 8 bases align to TRBD2. CDR1 and CDR2 (germline): SGHNT, YYREEE (reference sequence). The junction had 3 bases not matched to a gene; V was cut back by 1 base and J by 6 bases. This CDR3 is 14 amino acids long. CDR3 DNA sequence: TGTGCCAGCAGCTTGATCAGCGGGGGCAATGAGCAGTTCTTC. Its protein product is CASSLISGGNEQFF.

This sequence joins TRBV6-1 and TRBJ1-5; TRBD1 agrees at 7 bases. CDR1 is MNHNS and CDR2 is SASEGT in the germline V gene. The CDR3 covers 13 residues. Unmatched junction bases numbered 4, after V lost 4 bases and J lost 7 bases. DNA for the CDR3: TGTGCCAGCAGTGCGACAGGGTGGCAGCCCCAGCATTTT. Translating gives CASSATGWQPQHF.

The J gene is TRBJ2-3, the V gene TRBV5-1; 8 nucleotides agree with TRBD1. Trimming took 0 bases from V and 3 from J; bases not matched to a gene: 3. CDR1 and CDR2 (germline): SGHRS, YFSETQ. The CDR3 spans 15 residues. The CDR3 DNA sequence: TGCGCCAGCAGCTTGGCAGGGGGCCGAACAGATACGCAGTATTTT. Its protein product is CASSLAGGRTDTQYF.

This sequence joins TRBV20-1 and TRBJ1-2, with D maybe TRBD1 (5 bases). Trimming took 8 bases from V and 5 from J, leaving 12 bases between them. In germline, CDR1 is DFQATT, CDR2 SNEGSKA (reference sequence). This CDR3 comprises 11 residues. CDR3 DNA: TGCAGTCCCAGGGTAGAGTATGGCTACACCTTC. Protein sequence: CSPRVEYGYTF.